This T cell receptor beta chain stems from a study of T cells in Graves' hyperthyroidism and ophthalmopathy (dated by TCRdb to the late 2010s). Describing the broader study: Peripheral blood was collected at initial diagnosis, before any treatment. TCR Vbeta CDR3 sequencing of 120 to 150 peripheral blood samples (43 ophthalmopathy, some 75 hyperthyroidism and approximately 17 progressor patients) is reported in the paper. The approximately 100 discovery patients were divided at random into training and test sets in a 7:3 ratio. Prospective prediction of ophthalmopathy was tested in an independent validation cohort consisting of 18 hyperthyroidism patients and 17 patients who later progressed to ophthalmopathy. A discovery cohort of fewer than 110 patients, approximately 45 with Graves' ophthalmopathy and 55 to 60 with stable Graves' hyperthyroidism, was used to find distinguishing TCR V-J signatures. After blood sampling, hyperthyroidism patients were treated with methimazole at a starting dose of 30 mg daily, and ophthalmopathy patients were treated with high-dose intravenous methylprednisolone. In addition, the study compared T-cell repertoires in thyroid tissue and in blood from about 6 Graves' hyperthyroidism patients. Overall study results and their limits: No statistical method was used to fix the sample size in advance, and group allocation was not hidden from the investigators. Blood samples also contained most of the expanded thyroid clonotypes (frequency above 0.001), which suggests that blood repertoires may reflect thyroid immune responses. In cross-validation, a model built on a 13 V-J signature told ophthalmopathy apart from stable hyperthyroidism with 87.88% sensitivity and roughly 82% specificity, and in testing the same model reached 80%/75%. In validation, the model predicted progression to ophthalmopathy with 55% to 71% sensitivity and less than 80% specificity, a median of about 6.7 months before onset.

The TCR beta CDR3 regions were amplified from RNA transcripts. A first-round RT-PCR of the TCR CDR3 used the HTBI primer set with the Qiagen OneStep RT-PCR kit. The libraries were constructed in a second round of multiplex PCR and then size-selected and purified. Paired-end sequencing of the libraries was performed with 100 bp reads on an Illumina HiSeq2000. The source study handled its data this way. SOAPnuke was used to process the raw data, removing reads that contained adapters or uncalled bases, had a mean Phred below 15, or lacked an exact match to the constant primer or identifier. COPE v1.2.5 was used to merge high-quality paired reads, and clonotypes were defined as unique nucleotide sequences. Clonotypes were aligned to IMGT TRBV, TRBD and TRBJ reference segments using MiTCR v1.1. The analysis included only V-J combinations with a frequency above 0.0001, which together covered 99.2% of the repertoires. The TCS score was defined as F50 (clonal expansion) divided by E x V (chaos), with BLOSUM62-based TCRdist calculated between CDR3 peptides within each V-J. Welch's t-statistics and random forest reduced fewer than 550 V-J features to under 15, which were used in a naive Bayes classifier (R e1071). TCRdb trimmed the raw reads at Q25, called clones with MiXCR and kept productive beta chains. Records with the same CDR3 protein are collapsed into one entry carrying the most frequent genes and DNA. In this record, the V and J calls reflect TCRdb's handling and not the investigators' own analysis. The sample contains some 580,000 distinct CDR3 sequences, roughly 16% of them found a single time. The ten largest clones capture roughly 3.4% of the sample.

This clonotype was found a few times. This clone's antigen is unknown. No much larger clone is present one base from it, and per-base qualities are unavailable. Moderately to severely active disease, a Clinical Activity Score of at least 3, a NOSPECS grade of at least 4, and a duration under 3 months were present in ophthalmopathy patients. Exclusion was applied to patients with uncontrolled infections, other autoimmune diseases, pregnancy or lactation. Diagnoses were based on clinical symptoms, serum thyroxine and TRAb, thyroid ultrasound and orbital computed tomography. PBMCs were separated from under 11 ml of fresh peripheral blood using Ficoll-Paque density gradient centrifugation. Total RNA was extracted using Trizol reagent, and RNA quality was assessed on an Agilent 2100 Bioanalyzer. V sheds 4 bases and J sheds 6 bases, leaving 18 bases between their ends. The CDR3 goes from the cysteine to the phenylalanine over 15 residues. The entry retains the CDR3 DNA only, 45 bases that are in frame from base 1. CDR1 and CDR2 (SQVTM, ANQGSEA) derive from the germline V gene.

This sequence originates from a woman in her thirties or forties with Graves' ophthalmopathy. The sample taken for sequencing was blood. The chain employs TRBV29-1 and TRBJ2-2; the D gene assignment is ambiguous. This receptor has the CDR3 CSVAPSSLGSGELFF. DNA sequence: TGCAGCGTTGCCCCGTCATCCCTGGGCTCCGGGGAGCTGTTTTTT.